The rows below give T cell receptor beta chains drawn from one sample of a study of T-cell memory formation after mild COVID-19. Via MiXCR, TCRdb re-called the 5' RACE reads, giving one row per CDR3 protein. The sample yields about 170,000 distinct CDR3 sequences, roughly 13% seen once. Sequencing was carried out using PBMCs or a T cell subset sorted from them (not recorded which). These receptors all stem from a man aged 18 to 30 who had mild COVID-19 (a few samples of this study predate the infection). Cell type and time point are not known. CDR3s leave out the opening cysteine and the closing phenylalanine or tryptophan. Each record gives: V gene, J gene, D gene, CDR3 protein. D genes are given only for firm matches.

TRBV9	TRBJ2-3	TRBD1	ASSSWTGTADTQY
TRBV12-3/TRBV12-4	TRBJ2-5	TRBD1	ASSLTGPQETQY
TRBV3-1	TRBJ2-3	.	ASSQDWGGGTQY
TRBV7-9	TRBJ2-3	.	ASSPVGGTDTQY
TRBV6-5	TRBJ2-7	.	ASSQGYREYREQY
TRBV19	TRBJ2-5	.	ASSRELVETQY
TRBV12-3/TRBV12-4	TRBJ2-2	.	ASRTSRVAGELF
TRBV29-1	TRBJ2-1	.	SVARGGEQF
TRBV12-3/TRBV12-4	TRBJ1-6	TRBD1	ASSLRTGGVSPLH
TRBV7-2	TRBJ1-2	.	ATAGNYGYT
TRBV3-1	TRBJ2-7	.	ASSRPRGSYEQY
TRBV5-4	TRBJ2-2	.	ASRLRAGTNTGELF
TRBV28	TRBJ2-3	.	ASSTGTSTDTQY
TRBV20-1	TRBJ1-2	.	SARADRGLYGYT
TRBV5-1	TRBJ2-2	.	ASSALGLTGELF
TRBV5-1	TRBJ2-2	.	ASKGVQGTGELF
TRBV10-3	TRBJ2-3	.	AIAGISTDTQY
TRBV20-1	TRBJ1-5	.	SASGGENNQPQH
TRBV7-2	TRBJ2-7	.	ASSSSNYEQY
TRBV5-1	TRBJ2-1	TRBD1	ASSPSVGQGFNEQF
TRBV5-6	TRBJ2-5	.	ASSKQGQETQY
TRBV11-2	TRBJ2-6	.	ASSLGLNSGANVLT